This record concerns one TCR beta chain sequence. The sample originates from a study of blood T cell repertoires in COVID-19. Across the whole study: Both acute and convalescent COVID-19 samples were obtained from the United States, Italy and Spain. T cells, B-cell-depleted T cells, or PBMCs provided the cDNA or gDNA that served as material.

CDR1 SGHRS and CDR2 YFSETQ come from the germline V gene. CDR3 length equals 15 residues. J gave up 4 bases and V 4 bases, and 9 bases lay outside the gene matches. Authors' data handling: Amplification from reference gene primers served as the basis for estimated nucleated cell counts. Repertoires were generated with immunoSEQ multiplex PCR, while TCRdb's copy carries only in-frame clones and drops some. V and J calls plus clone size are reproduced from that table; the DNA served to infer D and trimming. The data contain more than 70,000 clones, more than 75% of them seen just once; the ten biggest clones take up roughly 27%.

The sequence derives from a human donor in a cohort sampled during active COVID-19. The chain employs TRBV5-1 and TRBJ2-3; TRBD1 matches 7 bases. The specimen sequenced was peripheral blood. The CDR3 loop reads CASSKRQGRADTQYF. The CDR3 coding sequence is TGCGCCAGCAGCAAAAGACAGGGACGAGCAGATACGCAGTATTTT.